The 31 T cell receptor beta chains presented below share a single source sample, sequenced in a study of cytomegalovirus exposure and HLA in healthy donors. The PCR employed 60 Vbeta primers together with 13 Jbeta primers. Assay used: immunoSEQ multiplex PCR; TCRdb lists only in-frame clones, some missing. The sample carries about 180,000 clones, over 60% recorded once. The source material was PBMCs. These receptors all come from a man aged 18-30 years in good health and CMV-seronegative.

CDR3 coding DNA: TGTGCCAGCAGCCCCCGACAGGGGATCTACGAGCAGTACTTC. Translation: CASSPRQGIYEQYF. The V gene is TRBV28, the J gene TRBJ2-7; the match to TRBD1 covers 8 bases. V was pared by 6 bases and J by 3 bases, with 7 bases of the junction left unmatched. The length of the CDR3 is 14 residues. CDR1 MDHEN and CDR2 SYDVKM come from the germline V gene.

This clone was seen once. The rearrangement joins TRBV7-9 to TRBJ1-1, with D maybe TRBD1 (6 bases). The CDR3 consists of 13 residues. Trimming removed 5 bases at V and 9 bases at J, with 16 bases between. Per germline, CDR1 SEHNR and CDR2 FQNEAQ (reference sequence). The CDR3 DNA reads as TGTGCCAGCAGCCTCCAGGCAGGGGTTAAAGCTTTCTTT. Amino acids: CASSLQAGVKAFF.

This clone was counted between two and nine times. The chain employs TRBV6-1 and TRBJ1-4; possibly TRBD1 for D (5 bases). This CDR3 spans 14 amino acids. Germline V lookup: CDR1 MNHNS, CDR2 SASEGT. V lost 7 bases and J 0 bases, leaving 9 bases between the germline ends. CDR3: CASKQAATNEKLFF. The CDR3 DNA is TGTGCCAGCAAACAGGCTGCAACTAATGAAAAACTGTTTTTT.

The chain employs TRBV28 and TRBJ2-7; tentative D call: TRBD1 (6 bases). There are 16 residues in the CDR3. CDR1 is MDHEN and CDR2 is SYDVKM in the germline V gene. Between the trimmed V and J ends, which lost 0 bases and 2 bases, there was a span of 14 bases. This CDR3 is CASSLWTRGRTYEQYF. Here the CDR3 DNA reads TGTGCCAGCAGTTTATGGACCAGGGGCAGGACCTACGAGCAGTACTTC.

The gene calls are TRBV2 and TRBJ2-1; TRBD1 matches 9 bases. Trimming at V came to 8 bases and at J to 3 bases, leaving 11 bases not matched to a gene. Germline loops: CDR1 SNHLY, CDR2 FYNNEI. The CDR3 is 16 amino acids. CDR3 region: CASRPLQGAGYNEQFF. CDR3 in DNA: TGTGCCAGCCGCCCTTTACAGGGGGCAGGCTACAATGAGCAGTTCTTC.

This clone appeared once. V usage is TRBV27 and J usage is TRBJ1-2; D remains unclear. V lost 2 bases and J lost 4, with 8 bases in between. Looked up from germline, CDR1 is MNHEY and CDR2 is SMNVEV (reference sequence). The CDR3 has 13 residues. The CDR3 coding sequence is TGTGCCAGCAGTTTAGGTGGGCGCTATGGCTACACCTTC. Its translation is CASSLGGRYGYTF.

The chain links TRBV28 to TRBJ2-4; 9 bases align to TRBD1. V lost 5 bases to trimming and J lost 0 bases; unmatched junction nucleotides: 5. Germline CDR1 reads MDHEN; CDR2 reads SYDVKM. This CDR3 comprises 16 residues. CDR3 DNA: TGTGCCAGCAGTATAGGGACAGGGCTAGCCAAAAACATTCAGTACTTC. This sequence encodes CASSIGTGLAKNIQYF.

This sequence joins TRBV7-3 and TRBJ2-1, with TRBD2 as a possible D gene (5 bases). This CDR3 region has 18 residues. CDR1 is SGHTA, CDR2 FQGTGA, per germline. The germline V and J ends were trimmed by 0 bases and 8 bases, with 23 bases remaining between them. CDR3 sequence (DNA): TGTGCCAGCAGCTTAACGGACCGGCGGGTTCCGGGCTGGGATGAGCAGTTCTTC. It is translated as CASSLTDRRVPGWDEQFF. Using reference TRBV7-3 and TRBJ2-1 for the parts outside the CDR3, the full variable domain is GAGVSQTPSNKVTEKGKYVELRCDPISGHTALYWYRQSLGQGPEFLIYFQGTGAADDSGLPNDRFFAVRPEGSVSTLKIQRTERGDSAVYLCASSLTDRRVPGWDEQFFGPGTRLTVL.

Here the CDR3 DNA reads TGTGCCATCAGTGAGCCGGGACAGGGGGCTCGCACTAACTATGGCTACACCTTC. Its translation is CAISEPGQGARTNYGYTF. The rearrangement links TRBV10-3 to TRBJ1-2; TRBD1 aligns across 12 bases. The length of the CDR3 is 18 residues. V lost 2 bases, J lost 0 bases, and 7 bases stayed unmatched. CDR1 and CDR2 from the germline V gene are ENHRY and SYGVKD.

The DNA of the CDR3 is TGTGCCTGGAGTGAGGACAGGGGGCTCTATGGCTACACCTTC. Encoded protein: CAWSEDRGLYGYTF. The chain employs TRBV30 and TRBJ1-2; 11 nucleotides line up with TRBD1. This CDR3 comprises 14 residues. In germline, CDR1 is GTSNPN, CDR2 SVGIG (reference sequence). V trimming: 1 base; J trimming: 4 bases; junction bases outside the gene matches: 2.

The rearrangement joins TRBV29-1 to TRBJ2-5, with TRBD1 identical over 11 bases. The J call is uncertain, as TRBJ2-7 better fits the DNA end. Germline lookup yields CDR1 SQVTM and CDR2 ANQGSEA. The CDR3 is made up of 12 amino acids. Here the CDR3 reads CSAGQGVHEQYF. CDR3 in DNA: TGCAGCGCGGGACAGGGGGTTCACGAGCAGTACTTC.

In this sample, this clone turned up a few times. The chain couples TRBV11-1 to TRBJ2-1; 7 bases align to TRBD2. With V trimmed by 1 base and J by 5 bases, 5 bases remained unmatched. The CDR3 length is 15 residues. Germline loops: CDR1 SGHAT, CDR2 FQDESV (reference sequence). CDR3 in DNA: TGTGCCAGCAGCTTAGGTGCGGGAGTGGACAATGAGCAGTTCTTC. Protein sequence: CASSLGAGVDNEQFF.

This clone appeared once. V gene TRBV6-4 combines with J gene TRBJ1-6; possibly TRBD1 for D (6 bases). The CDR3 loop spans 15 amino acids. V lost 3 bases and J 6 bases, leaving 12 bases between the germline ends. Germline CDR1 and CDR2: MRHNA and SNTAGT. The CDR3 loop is CASSEQGVGNSPLHF. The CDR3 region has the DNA TGTGCCAGCAGTGAACAGGGTGTAGGTAATTCACCCCTCCACTTT.

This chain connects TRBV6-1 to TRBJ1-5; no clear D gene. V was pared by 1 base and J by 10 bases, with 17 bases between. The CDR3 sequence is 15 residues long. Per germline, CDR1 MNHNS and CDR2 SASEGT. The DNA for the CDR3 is TGTGCCAGCAGTGAAGTTCGGAGTAATCAGCGCCCCCAGCATTTT. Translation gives CASSEVRSNQRPQHF.

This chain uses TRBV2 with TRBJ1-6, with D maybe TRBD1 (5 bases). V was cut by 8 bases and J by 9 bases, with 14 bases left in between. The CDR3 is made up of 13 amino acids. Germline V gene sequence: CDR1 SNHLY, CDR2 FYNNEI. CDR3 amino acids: CASAGRGGSPLHF. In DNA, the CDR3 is TGTGCCAGCGCGGGTAGGGGAGGTTCACCCCTCCACTTT. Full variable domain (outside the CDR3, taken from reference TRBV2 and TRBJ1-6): EPEVTQTPSHQVTQMGQEVILRCVPISNHLYFYWYRQILGQKVEFLVSFYNNEISEKSEIFDDQFSVERPDGSNFTLKIRSTKLEDSAMYFCASAGRGGSPLHFGNGTRLTVT.

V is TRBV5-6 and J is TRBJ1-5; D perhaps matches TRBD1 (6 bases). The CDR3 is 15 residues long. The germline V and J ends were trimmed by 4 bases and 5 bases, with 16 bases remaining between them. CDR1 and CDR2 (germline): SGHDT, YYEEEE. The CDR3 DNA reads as TGTGCCAGCAGCGAGGGGACACGAACTTATCAGCCCCAGCATTTT. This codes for CASSEGTRTYQPQHF.

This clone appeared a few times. This CDR3 reads CASSQDQGLDTQYF. The CDR3 DNA sequence: TGCGCCAGCAGCCAAGATCAGGGGTTGGATACGCAGTATTTT. The rearrangement uses TRBV4-1 and TRBJ2-3; weak D call: TRBD1 (6 bases). Germline-derived CDR1 and CDR2 are MGHRA and YSYEKL. CDR3 size: 14 residues. The germline V and J ends were trimmed by 0 bases and 6 bases, with 10 bases remaining between them.

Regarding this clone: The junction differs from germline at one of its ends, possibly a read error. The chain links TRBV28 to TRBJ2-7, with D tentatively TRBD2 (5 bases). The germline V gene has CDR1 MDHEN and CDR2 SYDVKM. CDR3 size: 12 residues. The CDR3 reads CASSTPVAGGDF. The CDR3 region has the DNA TGTGCCAGCAGTACACCGGTCGCGGGCGGAGACTTC. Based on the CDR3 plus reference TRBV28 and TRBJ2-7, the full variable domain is DVKVTQSSRYLVKRTGEKVFLECVQDMDHENMFWYRQDPGLGLRLIYFSYDVKMKEKGDIPEGYSVSREKKERFSLILESASTNQTSMYLCASSTPVAGGDFGPGTRLTVT.

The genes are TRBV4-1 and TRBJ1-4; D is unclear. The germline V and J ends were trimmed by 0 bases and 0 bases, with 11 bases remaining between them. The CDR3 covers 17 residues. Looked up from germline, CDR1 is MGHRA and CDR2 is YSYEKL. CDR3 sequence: CASSQEVQRPTNEKLFF. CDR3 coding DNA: TGCGCCAGCAGCCAAGAGGTTCAGCGCCCAACTAATGAAAAACTGTTTTTT.

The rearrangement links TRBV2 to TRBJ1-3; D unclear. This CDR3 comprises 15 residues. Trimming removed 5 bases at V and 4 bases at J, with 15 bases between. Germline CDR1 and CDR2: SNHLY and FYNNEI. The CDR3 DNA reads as TGTGCCAGCAGTTTTCGACCGCCCGGGGGAAACACCATATATTTT. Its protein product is CASSFRPPGGNTIYF. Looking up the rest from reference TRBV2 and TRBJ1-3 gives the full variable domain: EPEVTQTPSHQVTQMGQEVILRCVPISNHLYFYWYRQILGQKVEFLVSFYNNEISEKSEIFDDQFSVERPDGSNFTLKIRSTKLEDSAMYFCASSFRPPGGNTIYFGEGSWLTVV.

The CDR3 sequence: CASSHPVQNTEAFF. Here the CDR3 DNA reads TGCGCCAGCAGCCACCCCGTACAGAACACTGAAGCTTTCTTT. The chain links TRBV4-1 to TRBJ1-1; the D is unclear. Trimming left V 3 bases short and J 1 base short, with 9 bases between. The CDR3 totals 14 residues. Germline V gives CDR1 MGHRA, CDR2 YSYEKL.

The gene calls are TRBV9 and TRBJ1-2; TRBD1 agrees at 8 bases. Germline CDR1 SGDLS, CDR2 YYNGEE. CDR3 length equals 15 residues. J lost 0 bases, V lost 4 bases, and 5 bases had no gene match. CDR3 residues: CASSQMGQANYGYTF. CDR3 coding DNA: TGTGCCAGCAGCCAAATGGGACAGGCTAACTATGGCTACACCTTC.

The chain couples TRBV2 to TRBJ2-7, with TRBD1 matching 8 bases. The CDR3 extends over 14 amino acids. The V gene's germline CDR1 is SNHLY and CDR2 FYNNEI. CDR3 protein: CGAAPGQGVNEQYF. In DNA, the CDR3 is TGTGGCGCGGCCCCCGGACAGGGAGTCAACGAGCAGTACTTC. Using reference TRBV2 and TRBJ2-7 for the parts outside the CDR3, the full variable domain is EPEVTQTPSHQVTQMGQEVILRCVPISNHLYFYWYRQILGQKVEFLVSFYNNEISEKSEIFDDQFSVERPDGSNFTLKIRSTKLEDSAMYFCGAAPGQGVNEQYFGPGTRLTVT.

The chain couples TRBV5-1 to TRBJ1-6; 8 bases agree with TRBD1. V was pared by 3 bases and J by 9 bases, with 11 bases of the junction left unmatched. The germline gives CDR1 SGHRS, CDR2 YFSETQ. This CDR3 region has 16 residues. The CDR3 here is CASSSTQTGVISPLHF. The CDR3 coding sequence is TGCGCCAGCAGCTCTACCCAGACAGGGGTTATTTCACCCCTCCACTTT.

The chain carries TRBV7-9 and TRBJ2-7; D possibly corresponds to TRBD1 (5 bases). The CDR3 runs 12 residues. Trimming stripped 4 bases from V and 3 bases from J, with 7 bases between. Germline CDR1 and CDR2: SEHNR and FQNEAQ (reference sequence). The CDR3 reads CASSSGLYEQYF. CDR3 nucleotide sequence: TGTGCCAGCAGCTCAGGGCTCTACGAGCAGTACTTC.

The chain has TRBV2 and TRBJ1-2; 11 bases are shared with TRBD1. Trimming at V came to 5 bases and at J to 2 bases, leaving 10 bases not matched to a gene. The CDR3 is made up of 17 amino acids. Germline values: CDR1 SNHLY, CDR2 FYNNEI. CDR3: CASSPLSGTGGNYGYTF. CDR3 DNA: TGTGCCAGCAGTCCCTTATCCGGGACAGGGGGGAACTATGGCTACACCTTC.

CDR3 in amino acids: CASSQGAMNTEAFF. CDR3 in DNA: TGTGCCAGCAGCCAAGGGGCCATGAACACTGAAGCTTTCTTT. This chain uses TRBV7-3 with TRBJ1-1; the D gene is possibly TRBD1 (5 bases). The length of the CDR3 is 14 residues. The ends were cut back, 5 bases at V and 0 bases at J, with 10 bases in the middle. Germline V lookup: CDR1 SGHTA, CDR2 FQGTGA.

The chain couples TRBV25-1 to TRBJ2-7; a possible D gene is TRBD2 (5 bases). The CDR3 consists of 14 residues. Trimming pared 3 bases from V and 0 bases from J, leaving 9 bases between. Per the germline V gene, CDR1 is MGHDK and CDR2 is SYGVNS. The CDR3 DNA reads TGTGCCAGCAGTGAGAGGGTACTCTCCTACGAGCAGTACTTC. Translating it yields CASSERVLSYEQYF.

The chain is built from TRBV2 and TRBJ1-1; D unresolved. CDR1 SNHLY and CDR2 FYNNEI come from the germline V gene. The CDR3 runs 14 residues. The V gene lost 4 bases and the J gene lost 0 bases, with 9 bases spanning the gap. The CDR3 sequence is CASSVTAMNTEAFF. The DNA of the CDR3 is TGTGCCAGCAGTGTTACAGCCATGAACACTGAAGCTTTCTTT.

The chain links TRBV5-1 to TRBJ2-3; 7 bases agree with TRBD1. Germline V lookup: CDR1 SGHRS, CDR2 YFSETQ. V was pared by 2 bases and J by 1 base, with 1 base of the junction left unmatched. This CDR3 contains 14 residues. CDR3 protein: CASSFGQGTDTQYF. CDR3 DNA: TGCGCCAGCAGCTTCGGACAGGGCACAGATACGCAGTATTTT.

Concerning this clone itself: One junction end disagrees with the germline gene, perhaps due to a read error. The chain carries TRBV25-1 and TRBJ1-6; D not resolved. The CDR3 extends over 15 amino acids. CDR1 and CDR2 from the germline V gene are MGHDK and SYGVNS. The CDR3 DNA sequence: TGTGCCAGCAGTGAATCATGGCAGGATAACTCACCCCTCCACTTT. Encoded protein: CASSESWQDNSPLHF.